This T cell receptor beta chain was sequenced for a study of somatic mutations in cytotoxic T cells in rheumatoid arthritis. Whole-study findings and limits: The study found CD8+ clonality increased with age in rheumatoid arthritis patients, not healthy controls.

Assay used: immunoSEQ multiplex PCR; TCRdb lists only in-frame clones, some missing. The sample has more than 15,000 clones, 75% to 80% seen once; the top ten hold roughly a sixth. About this clone: The antigen is not known.

In germline, CDR1 is SEHNR, CDR2 FQNEAQ (reference sequence). The V gene end was trimmed by 4 bases and the J gene end by 3 bases; junction bases not matched to a gene: 10. The length of the CDR3 is 17 residues. Sample: CD8+ T cells sorted from blood. This rearrangement joins TRBV7-9 to TRBJ1-5; 9 bases align to TRBD1. This TCR came from an adult with rheumatoid arthritis. CDR3 sequence reads: CASSSSLDRGANQPQHF. The CDR3, as DNA: TGTGCCAGCAGCTCCTCATTGGACAGGGGCGCCAATCAGCCCCAGCATTTT.